This TCR beta chain was recovered during a study of response to subunit inactivated influenza vaccine. Using its own MiXCR run on the RT-PCR reads, TCRdb lists one record per CDR3 protein. The table includes roughly 650,000 distinct CDR3 sequences, 14% detected once. The study, taken as a whole, reports: The authors suggested that few new T cells are recruited per seasonal influenza vaccination.

The CDR3 sequence is 14 residues long. CDR1 is SGHTA, CDR2 FQGNSA, per germline. Germline trimming cut 6 bases from V and 6 bases from J; bases unmatched to any gene: 6. This clonotype was seen only a few times. The antigen remains unidentified. The chain combines TRBV7-2 with TRBJ2-1; TRBD1 agrees at 9 bases. Specimen: PBMCs from blood, collected less than 15 days before vaccination. This sequence was found in a man aged 50-59 years who received an inactivated influenza vaccine. The CDR3 protein is CASSQGTGSNEQFF. The CDR3, as DNA: TGTGCCAGCAGTCAGGGGACAGGGTCCAATGAGCAGTTCTTC.